Below, 7 T cell receptor beta chains from the same sample are listed, as sequenced in a study of long-term antiretroviral therapy in people with HIV. The assay, immunoSEQ v3.0, was run at survey level. Assay: immunoSEQ multiplex PCR; the TCRdb copy retains only in-frame clones and omits some. The sample carries roughly 30,000 clones, roughly 80% recorded once. The sequenced sample was unsorted PBMCs, obtained 0.3 years after starting antiretroviral therapy. The receptor set was obtained from a middle-aged man with HIV.

The chain combines TRBV28 with TRBJ2-3; tentatively, D is TRBD2 (5 bases). The CDR3 sequence is 15 residues long. The V and J ends lost 3 bases and 3 bases respectively, with 13 bases between them. Per the germline V gene, CDR1 is MDHEN and CDR2 is SYDVKM. The CDR3 reads CASSFYGVGTDTQYF. CDR3 sequence (DNA): TGTGCCAGCAGTTTTTACGGGGTCGGGACAGATACGCAGTATTTT.

V usage is TRBV7-2 and J usage is TRBJ1-4; TRBD1 might be the D (5 bases). This CDR3 region has 14 residues. The V and J ends lost 6 bases and 4 bases respectively, with 12 bases between them. The germline CDR1 and CDR2 sequences are SGHTA and FQGNSA. Here the CDR3 reads CASRPRGGNEKLFF. The CDR3 DNA follows: TGTGCCAGCAGGCCTCGGGGCGGTAATGAAAAACTGTTTTTT.

The J gene is TRBJ2-7, the V gene TRBV6-5; no reliable D call. CDR1 and CDR2 (germline): MNHEY, SVGAGI. There are 13 residues in the CDR3. Trimming took 5 bases from V and 5 from J, leaving 13 bases between them. CDR3 nucleotide sequence: TGTGCCAGCAGTCCTATAGGAGCAGACGAGCAGTACTTC. It codes for CASSPIGADEQYF.

The chain joins TRBV7-9 to TRBJ2-7, with 8 bases identical to TRBD1. Germline values: CDR1 SEHNR, CDR2 FQNEAQ (reference sequence). This CDR3 is built from 14 residues. The V gene end was trimmed by 5 bases and the J gene end by 3 bases; junction bases not matched to a gene: 6. CDR3 DNA: TGTGCCAGCAGCGGTAGGACAGGGCGCTACGAGCAGTACTTC. Its protein product is CASSGRTGRYEQYF.

The J gene is TRBJ1-1, the V gene TRBV6-1; D perhaps matches TRBD1 (6 bases). V was cut by 1 base and J by 2 bases, with 14 bases left in between. Germline V gene lookup returns CDR1 MNHNS and CDR2 SASEGT. The CDR3 is made up of 16 amino acids. The CDR3 reads CASSEGAGGPNTEAFF. DNA of the CDR3: TGTGCCAGCAGTGAAGGGGCGGGGGGGCCCAACACTGAAGCTTTCTTT.

The chain combines TRBV4-2 with TRBJ1-4, with 10 positions matching TRBD1. CDR3 length: 17 residues. Germline V gene lookup returns CDR1 LGHNA and CDR2 YNFKEQ. V trimming: 4 bases; J trimming: 3 bases; junction bases outside the gene matches: 8. The CDR3 DNA is TGTGCCAGCAGCCCCCCCGGGACAGGGGAAGCTAATGAAAAACTGTTTTTT. Amino acids: CASSPPGTGEANEKLFF.

This clone was detected once. V gene TRBV7-8 combines with J gene TRBJ2-7; 8 bases fit TRBD1. This CDR3 spans 14 amino acids. Germline V lookup: CDR1 SGHVS, CDR2 FQNEAQ. V lost 5 bases to trimming and J lost 4 bases; unmatched junction nucleotides: 7. The CDR3 loop is CASSTGQGIYEQYF. The DNA for the CDR3 is TGTGCCAGCAGCACAGGACAGGGCATATACGAGCAGTACTTC. Variable domain in full (rest from reference TRBV7-8 and TRBJ2-7): GAGVSQSPRYKVAKRGQDVALRCDPISGHVSLFWYQQALGQGPEFLTYFQNEAQLDKSGLPSDRFFAERPEGSVSTLKIQRTQQEDSAVYLCASSTGQGIYEQYFGPGTRLTVT.